This T cell receptor beta chain was profiled in a study of blood T cell repertoires in COVID-19. About the study: From T cells, B-cell-depleted T cells, or PBMCs came the material, which was cDNA or gDNA.

Produced via immunoSEQ multiplex PCR; TCRdb's table is partial and in-frame only. The sample contains about 200,000 clones, less than 90% of which appear only once. V shed 9 bases and J shed 6 bases, with 21 bases lying between them. Per germline, CDR1 LNHDA and CDR2 SQIVND (reference sequence). The CDR3 is 14 amino acids. The clonotype comes from a woman aged 70-85 years with acute or convalescent COVID-19. The chain employs TRBV19 and TRBJ2-7; D might be TRBD2 (5 bases). The sequenced sample was peripheral blood. The CDR3 sequence is CASSTRTPFSEQYF. In DNA, the CDR3 is TGTGCCAGCTCCACGAGGACTCCGTTTAGCGAGCAGTACTTC.